The 26 T cell receptor beta chains listed next were all sequenced from one sample in a study of blood T cells in healthy people across ages. The use of a sample-barcoded 5' primer and a J-beta primer mix characterized a second PCR of 7 to 11 cycles. TCRdb processed the 5' RACE reads anew with MiXCR; each CDR3 protein has one entry. The sample lists about 640,000 distinct CDR3 sequences, under 70% occurring once. Sequencing was done on a sample of blood. The receptor set was obtained from a man aged 55-75 years in good health.

The chain uses TRBV11-3 and TRBJ2-7, with D perhaps TRBD2 (5 bases). The DNA end is more similar to TRBJ2-5, so the J call may be wrong. CDR1 is SGHNT and CDR2 is YENEEA in the germline V gene. CDR3 length: 13 amino acids. CDR3 sequence reads: CASSSGMRETQYF. The CDR3 DNA reads TGTGCCAGCAGCTCGGGAATGCGGGAGACCCAGTACTTC.

The chain joins TRBV3-1 to TRBJ1-5; no firm D call. V was pared by 4 bases and J by 0 bases, with 10 bases between. Germline lookup yields CDR1 LGHDT and CDR2 YNNKEL (reference sequence). CDR3 length equals 15 residues. CDR3 amino acids: CASSPRRNSNQPQHF. The DNA for the CDR3 is TGTGCCAGCAGCCCCCGAAGGAATAGCAATCAGCCCCAGCATTTT.

The V and J genes are TRBV20-1 and TRBJ2-5; a possible D gene is TRBD1 (5 bases). TRBJ2-7 matches the DNA end more closely, so the J call is doubtful. The germline V gene has CDR1 DFQATT and CDR2 SNEGSKA (reference sequence). This CDR3 comprises 13 residues. Here the CDR3 DNA reads TGCAGTGCTAGAGATCCCAGGGTTGACGAGCAGTACTTC. Amino acids: CSARDPRVDEQYF.

This chain joins TRBV10-3 and TRBJ1-5; unclear D gene. This CDR3 is 14 amino acids long. Germline V CDR1 and CDR2: ENHRY, SYGVKD. Trimming removed 6 bases from V and 7 bases from J, with 16 bases in between. The CDR3 sequence is CAIRPPGLDQPQHF. CDR3 in DNA: TGTGCCATCAGGCCCCCAGGTCTCGACCAGCCCCAGCATTTT.

Comment on this clonotype: Germline is not matched at one junction end, which may reflect a read error. The J gene is TRBJ2-3, the V gene TRBV7-2; no definite D call. Germline loops: CDR1 SGHTA, CDR2 FQGNSA. The CDR3 runs 15 residues. This CDR3 reads CASGLQTGSTDTQYF. DNA of the CDR3: TGTGCCAGCGGCTTACAGACGGGCAGCACAGATACGCAGTATTTT.

There are a few counts of this clonotype. The chain employs TRBV14 and TRBJ2-1; D is unclear. The V gene lost 1 base and the J gene lost 2 bases, with 9 bases spanning the gap. CDR3 size: 15 residues. Germline V gene lookup returns CDR1 SGHDN and CDR2 FVKESK. CDR3 loop: CASSQGGYPYNEQFF. For the CDR3, the DNA is TGTGCCAGCAGCCAAGGCGGCTACCCCTACAATGAGCAGTTCTTC. Full variable domain (remainder filled in from reference TRBV14 and TRBJ2-1): EAGVTQFPSHSVIEKGQTVTLRCDPISGHDNLYWYRRVMGKEIKFLLHFVKESKQDESGMPNNRFLAERTGGTYSTLKVQPAELEDSGVYFCASSQGGYPYNEQFFGPGTRLTVL.

The chain uses TRBV2 and TRBJ2-1; D possibly matches TRBD1 or TRBD2 (6 bases each). The V gene lost 3 bases and the J gene lost 9 bases, with 15 bases spanning the gap. From germline, CDR1 is SNHLY and CDR2 FYNNEI. CDR3 length: 14 residues. CDR3 loop: CASSEEWRDTEQFF. The CDR3 DNA reads as TGTGCCAGCAGTGAGGAGTGGAGGGACACTGAGCAGTTCTTC.

This clonotype has just a few counts. The V call is TRBV29-1, the J call TRBJ1-2; TRBD1 matches at 7 bases. The germline CDR1 and CDR2 sequences are SQVTM and ANQGSEA. The CDR3 covers 15 residues. V gave up 4 bases and J gave up 8 bases; unmatched junction bases: 16. As DNA, the CDR3 is TGCAGCGTTGGACAGGGTTGGGATGGGATTGGAGGCTACACCTTC. As protein: CSVGQGWDGIGGYTF. Filled out from reference TRBV29-1 and TRBJ1-2, the complete variable domain reads SAVISQKPSRDICQRGTSLTIQCQVDSQVTMMFWYRQQPGQSLTLIATANQGSEATYESGFVIDKFPISRPNLTFSTLTVSNMSPEDSSIYLCSVGQGWDGIGGYTFGSGTRLTVV.

V and J are TRBV7-9 and TRBJ1-2; possibly TRBD1 for D (5 bases). Germline V gives CDR1 SEHNR, CDR2 FQNEAQ (reference sequence). V was cut by 5 bases and J by 3 bases, with 13 bases left in between. The CDR3 is 14 residues long. For the CDR3, the DNA is TGTGCCAGCAGCCTAGGACGGGGGTACTATGGCTACACCTTC. It specifies CASSLGRGYYGYTF. Based on the CDR3 plus reference TRBV7-9 and TRBJ1-2, the full variable domain is DTGVSQNPRHKITKRGQNVTFRCDPISEHNRLYWYRQTLGQGPEFLTYFQNEAQLEKSRLLSDRFSAERPKGSFSTLEIQRTEQGDSAMYLCASSLGRGYYGYTFGSGTRLTVV.

The genes are TRBV15 and TRBJ2-1; possibly TRBD1 for D (6 bases). CDR3 length: 15 residues. From germline, CDR1 is LNHNV and CDR2 YYDKDF (reference sequence). Trimming shortened V by 5 bases and J by 7 bases, and 18 bases separated the two germline ends. The CDR3 protein is CATSPPWQGRNEQFF. CDR3 in DNA: TGTGCCACCAGCCCTCCTTGGCAGGGGAGAAATGAGCAGTTCTTC.

This clonotype was picked up a small number of times. The gene calls are TRBV5-1 and TRBJ2-1; unclear D gene. The germline V gene encodes CDR1 SGHRS and CDR2 YFSETQ. Trimming removed 4 bases from V and 3 bases from J, with 11 bases in between. The CDR3 extends over 14 amino acids. CDR3 region: CASSPSRNYNEQFF. The CDR3 nucleotides read TGCGCCAGCAGCCCGTCGAGGAACTACAATGAGCAGTTCTTC.

This rearrangement joins TRBV7-4 to TRBJ1-6; 7 bases are shared with TRBD1. J lost 4 bases, V lost 2 bases, and 17 bases had no gene match. The germline CDR1 and CDR2 sequences are SGHVT and SQSDAQ. The CDR3 runs to 20 residues. The CDR3 protein is CASSLRRQGGSGPYNSPLHF. CDR3 DNA sequence: TGTGCCAGCAGCTTAAGGCGCCAGGGGGGGTCCGGGCCATATAATTCACCCCTCCACTTT.

The V gene is TRBV5-1, the J gene TRBJ2-3, with no clear D. CDR3 size: 12 residues. Germline CDR1 and CDR2: SGHRS and YFSETQ. V was pared by 2 bases and J by 4 bases, with 5 bases between. The CDR3 DNA follows: TGCGCCAGCAGCTTCGCTGCAGATACGCAGTATTTT. The encoded protein is CASSFAADTQYF.

The chain recombines TRBV19 with TRBJ2-6, with D uncertain. With 10 bases removed from V and 0 bases from J, the gap between germline ends came to 4 bases. Germline lookup yields CDR1 LNHDA and CDR2 SQIVND (reference sequence). The CDR3 runs 12 residues. The CDR3 is CATASGANVLTF. The CDR3 DNA is TGTGCCACCGCCTCTGGGGCCAACGTCCTGACTTTC.

This chain joins TRBV10-3 and TRBJ1-1; D call uncertain. Germline CDR1 reads ENHRY; CDR2 reads SYGVKD. The CDR3 extends over 14 amino acids. The V gene lost 6 bases and the J gene lost 1 base, with 12 bases spanning the gap. The DNA of the CDR3 is TGTGCCATCAGCAACGATGGGCCGAACACTGAAGCTTTCTTT. Protein: CAISNDGPNTEAFF.

The CDR3 sequence: CASSSGVWPYGYTF. CDR3 sequence (DNA): TGCGCCAGCAGCTCCGGGGTTTGGCCCTATGGCTACACCTTC. The chain has TRBV5-1 and TRBJ1-2, with D uncertain. CDR3 size: 14 residues. Germline V gives CDR1 SGHRS, CDR2 YFSETQ. Deletions cut 3 bases from V and 4 bases from J, with 13 bases between.

This clonotype has a count of ten or more. The genes are TRBV25-1 and TRBJ1-2; D is undetermined. Trimming shortened V by 5 bases and J by 1 base, and 2 bases separated the two germline ends. Germline CDR1 MGHDK, CDR2 SYGVNS. This CDR3 spans 11 amino acids. DNA of the CDR3: TGTGCCAGCAGTCGTAACTATGGCTACACCTTC. Its translation is CASSRNYGYTF.

The rearrangement links TRBV21-1 to TRBJ1-4; the table's TRBD1 call for D was not verified on the DNA. TRBV21-1 is a listed pseudogene. The CDR3 length is 18 residues. CDR3 nucleotides: TGTGCCAGCAGCAGCCAGGACAGTCCCAGGGGGCATAATGAAAAACTGTTTTTT. The encoded protein is CASSSQDSPRGHNEKLFF.

The CDR3 region has the DNA TGTGCCAGCAGCCCCCAGACAGGGGAGCAGTTCTTC. Translation gives CASSPQTGEQFF. J is TRBJ2-1 and V is TRBV9, with 7 bases aligning to TRBD1. CDR3 length: 12 residues. J lost 10 bases, V lost 4 bases, and 5 bases had no gene match. CDR1 is SGDLS, CDR2 YYNGEE, per germline. Complete variable domain (other parts from reference TRBV9 and TRBJ2-1): DSGVTQTPKHLITATGQRVTLRCSPRSGDLSVYWYQQSLDQGLQFLIQYYNGEERAKGNILERFSAQQFPDLHSELNLSSLELGDSALYFCASSPQTGEQFFGPGTRLTVL.

The genes are TRBV5-5 and TRBJ2-3; a possible D gene is TRBD2 (6 bases). V lost 0 bases to trimming and J lost 6 bases, with 14 bases between them. Per the germline V gene, CDR1 is SGHKS and CDR2 is YYEKEE (reference sequence). The CDR3 has 15 amino acids. Here the CDR3 reads CASSLEWDFSDTQYF. The CDR3 nucleotides are TGTGCCAGCAGCTTGGAATGGGACTTCTCGGATACGCAGTATTTT.

V and J are TRBV6-4 and TRBJ2-7; TRBD2 aligns across 10 bases. Trimming removed 8 bases from V and 0 bases from J; junction bases left unmatched: 22. This CDR3 comprises 20 residues. CDR1 and CDR2 (germline): MRHNA, SNTAGT. The CDR3 loop reads CASSLPSRSAGLAVSYEQYF. CDR3 in DNA: TGTGCCAGCTCCCTCCCGTCTCGGAGTGCTGGACTAGCGGTCTCCTACGAGCAGTACTTC.

In this sample, this clonotype turned up many times. V gene TRBV20-1 combines with J gene TRBJ2-5; maybe TRBD2 (6 bases). Germline V gene data show CDR1 as DFQATT and CDR2 as SNEGSKA (reference sequence). V lost 1 base, J lost 4 bases, and 10 bases lay in between. The CDR3 has 13 residues. As DNA, the CDR3 is TGCAGTGCTAGAGTCGACGGGGGAGAGACCCAGTACTTC. Residues: CSARVDGGETQYF.

To note about this clonotype: A much larger clone sits a single nucleotide away, making a read error possible. The chain employs TRBV5-1 and TRBJ2-1, with a tentative D call TRBD1 (6 bases). The V and J ends lost 4 bases and 4 bases respectively, with 18 bases between them. The CDR3 runs to 16 residues. The germline V gene has CDR1 SGHRS and CDR2 YFSETQ. CDR3 loop: CASSPVPQGQYNEQFF. The CDR3 DNA follows: TGCGCCAGCAGCCCCGTCCCGCAGGGGCAGTACAATGAGCAGTTCTTC.

This sequence joins TRBV20-1 and TRBJ2-1, with TRBD1 matching 8 bases. From germline, CDR1 is DFQATT and CDR2 SNEGSKA (reference sequence). The J segment lost 7 bases and the V segment lost 1 base, leaving 6 bases of the junction unmatched. The CDR3 extends over 14 amino acids. The CDR3 is CSARAGGAGNEQFF. CDR3 DNA sequence: TGCAGTGCTAGAGCAGGGGGCGCGGGGAATGAGCAGTTCTTC.

The chain recombines TRBV6-5 with TRBJ2-3, with 12 bases matching TRBD2. Trimming took 0 bases from V and 4 from J; bases not matched to a gene: 5. Germline CDR1 MNHEY, CDR2 SVGAGI. The CDR3 totals 17 residues. This CDR3 is CASSYSGLAGLPDTQYF. DNA of the CDR3: TGTGCCAGCAGTTACTCCGGACTAGCGGGGTTACCAGATACGCAGTATTTT.

As DNA, the CDR3 is TGTGCCAGCAGCCAAGGGAATAGCGGGAGTGTGGATACGCAGTATTTT. It is translated as CASSQGNSGSVDTQYF. The chain employs TRBV4-2 and TRBJ2-3; TRBD2 matches at 9 bases. The germline CDR1 and CDR2 sequences are LGHNA and YNFKEQ. CDR3 length equals 16 residues. V trimming: 1 base; J trimming: 6 bases; junction bases outside the gene matches: 8.